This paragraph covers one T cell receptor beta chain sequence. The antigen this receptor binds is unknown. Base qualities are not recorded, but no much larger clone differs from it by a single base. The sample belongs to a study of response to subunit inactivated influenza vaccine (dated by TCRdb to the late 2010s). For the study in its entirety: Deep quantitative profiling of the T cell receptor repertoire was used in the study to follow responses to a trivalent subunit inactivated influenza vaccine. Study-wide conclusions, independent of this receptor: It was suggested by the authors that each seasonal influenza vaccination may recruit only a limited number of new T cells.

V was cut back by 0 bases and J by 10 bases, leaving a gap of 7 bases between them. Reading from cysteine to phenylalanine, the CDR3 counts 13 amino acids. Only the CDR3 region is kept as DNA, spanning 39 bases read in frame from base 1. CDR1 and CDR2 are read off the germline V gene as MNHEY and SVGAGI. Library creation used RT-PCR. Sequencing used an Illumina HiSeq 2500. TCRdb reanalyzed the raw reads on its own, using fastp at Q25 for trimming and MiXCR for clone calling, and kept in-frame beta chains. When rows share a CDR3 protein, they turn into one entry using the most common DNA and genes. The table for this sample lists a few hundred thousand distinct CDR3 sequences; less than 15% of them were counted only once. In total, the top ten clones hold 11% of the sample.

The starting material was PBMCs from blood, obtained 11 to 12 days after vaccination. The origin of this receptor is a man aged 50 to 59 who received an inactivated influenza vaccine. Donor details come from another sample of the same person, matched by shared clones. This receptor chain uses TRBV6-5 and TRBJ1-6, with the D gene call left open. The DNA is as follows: TGTGCCAGCAGTTACTCGAGGTCCTCACCCCTCCACTTT. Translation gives CASSYSRSSPLHF.